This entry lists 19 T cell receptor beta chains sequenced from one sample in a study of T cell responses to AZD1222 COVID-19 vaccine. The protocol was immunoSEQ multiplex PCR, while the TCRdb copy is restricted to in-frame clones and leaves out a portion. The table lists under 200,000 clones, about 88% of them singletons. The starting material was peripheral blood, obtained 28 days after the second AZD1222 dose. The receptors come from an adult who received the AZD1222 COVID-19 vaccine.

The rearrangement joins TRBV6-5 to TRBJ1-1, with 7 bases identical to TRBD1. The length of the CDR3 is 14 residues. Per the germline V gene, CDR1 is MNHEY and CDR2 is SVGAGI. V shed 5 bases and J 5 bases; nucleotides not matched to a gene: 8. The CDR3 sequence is CASSRQGEWTEAFF. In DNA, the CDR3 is TGTGCCAGCAGTAGACAGGGTGAGTGGACTGAAGCTTTCTTT.

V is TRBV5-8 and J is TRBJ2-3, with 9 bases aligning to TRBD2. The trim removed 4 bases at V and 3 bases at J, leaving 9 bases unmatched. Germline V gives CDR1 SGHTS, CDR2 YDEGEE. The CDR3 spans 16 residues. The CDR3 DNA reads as TGTGCCAGCAGCCTGGGGATTAGCGGGAGTACAGATACGCAGTATTTT. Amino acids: CASSLGISGSTDTQYF. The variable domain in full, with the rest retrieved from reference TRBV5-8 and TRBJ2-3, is EAGVTQSPTHLIKTRGQQATLRCSPISGHTSVYWYQQALGLGLQFLLWYDEGEERNRGNFPPRFSGRQFPNYSSELNVNALELEDSALYLCASSLGISGSTDTQYFGPGTRLTVL.

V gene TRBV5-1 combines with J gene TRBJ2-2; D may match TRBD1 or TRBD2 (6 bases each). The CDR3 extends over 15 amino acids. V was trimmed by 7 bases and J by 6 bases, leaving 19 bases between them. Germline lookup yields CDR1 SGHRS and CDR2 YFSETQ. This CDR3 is CASLPGASVAGELFF. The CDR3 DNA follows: TGCGCCAGCCTCCCGGGGGCTAGCGTCGCCGGGGAGCTGTTTTTT.

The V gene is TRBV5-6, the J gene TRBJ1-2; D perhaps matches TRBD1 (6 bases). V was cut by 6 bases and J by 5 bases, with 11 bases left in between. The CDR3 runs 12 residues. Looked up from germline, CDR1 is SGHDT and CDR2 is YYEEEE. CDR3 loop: CASNRGGYGYTF. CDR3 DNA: TGTGCCAGCAACAGAGGGGGGTATGGCTACACCTTC.

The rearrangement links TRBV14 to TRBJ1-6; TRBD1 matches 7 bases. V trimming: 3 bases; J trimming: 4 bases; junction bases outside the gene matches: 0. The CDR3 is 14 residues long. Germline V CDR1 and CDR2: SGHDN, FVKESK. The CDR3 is CASSHRGYNSPLHF. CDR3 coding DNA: TGTGCCAGCAGCCACAGGGGGTATAATTCACCCCTCCACTTT.

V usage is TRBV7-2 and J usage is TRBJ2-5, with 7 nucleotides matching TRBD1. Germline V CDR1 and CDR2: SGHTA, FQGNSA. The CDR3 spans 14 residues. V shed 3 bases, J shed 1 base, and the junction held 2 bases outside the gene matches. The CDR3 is CASSFTGAQETQYF. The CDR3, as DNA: TGTGCCAGCAGCTTTACAGGGGCCCAAGAGACCCAGTACTTC.

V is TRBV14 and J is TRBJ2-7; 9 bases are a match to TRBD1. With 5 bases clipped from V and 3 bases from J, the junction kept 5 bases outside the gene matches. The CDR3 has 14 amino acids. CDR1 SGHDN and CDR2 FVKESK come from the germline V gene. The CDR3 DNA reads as TGTGCCAGCAGCACCTGGGACAGGGACTACGAGCAGTACTTC. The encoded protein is CASSTWDRDYEQYF.

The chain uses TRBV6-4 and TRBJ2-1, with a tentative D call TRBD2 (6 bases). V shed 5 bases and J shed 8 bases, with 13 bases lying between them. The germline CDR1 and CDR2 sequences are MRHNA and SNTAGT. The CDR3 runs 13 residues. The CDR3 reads CASSRETGYEQFF. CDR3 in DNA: TGTGCCAGCAGTCGGGAGACGGGGTATGAGCAGTTCTTC.

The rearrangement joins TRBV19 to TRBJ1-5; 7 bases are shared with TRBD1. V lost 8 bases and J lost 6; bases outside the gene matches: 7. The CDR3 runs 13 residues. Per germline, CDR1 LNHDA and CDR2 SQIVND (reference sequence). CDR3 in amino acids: CASQGVDGQPQHF. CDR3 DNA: TGTGCCAGTCAGGGGGTGGATGGTCAGCCCCAGCATTTT.

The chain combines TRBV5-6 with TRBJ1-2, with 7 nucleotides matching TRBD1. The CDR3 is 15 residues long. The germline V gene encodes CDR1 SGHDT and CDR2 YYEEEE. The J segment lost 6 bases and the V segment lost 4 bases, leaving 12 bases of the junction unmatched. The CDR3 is CASSTGQAQGDGYTF. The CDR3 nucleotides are TGTGCCAGCAGCACAGGACAGGCCCAAGGGGATGGCTACACCTTC.

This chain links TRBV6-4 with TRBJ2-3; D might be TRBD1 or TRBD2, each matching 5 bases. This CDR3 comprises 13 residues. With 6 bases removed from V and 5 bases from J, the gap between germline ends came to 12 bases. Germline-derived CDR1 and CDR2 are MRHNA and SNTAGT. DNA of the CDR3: TGTGCCAGCAGCCGGGACCCGGGAGATACGCAGTATTTT. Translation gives CASSRDPGDTQYF.

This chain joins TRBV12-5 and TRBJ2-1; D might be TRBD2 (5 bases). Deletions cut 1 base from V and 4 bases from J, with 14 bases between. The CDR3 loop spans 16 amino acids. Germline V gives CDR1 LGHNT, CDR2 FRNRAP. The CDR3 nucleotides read TGTGCTAGTGGTTTGGGGGTTAGCCCGGGGTACAATGAGCAGTTCTTC. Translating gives CASGLGVSPGYNEQFF.

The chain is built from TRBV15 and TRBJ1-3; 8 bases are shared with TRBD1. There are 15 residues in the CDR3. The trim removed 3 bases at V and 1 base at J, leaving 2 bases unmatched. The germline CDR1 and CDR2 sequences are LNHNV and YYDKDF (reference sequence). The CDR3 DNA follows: TGTGCCACCAGCAGGGACAGGGTTTCTGGAAACACCATATATTTT. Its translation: CATSRDRVSGNTIYF.

CDR3 nucleotides: TGTGCCAGTAGTATAATAACAGGCACCGGGGAGCTGTTTTTT. Translation: CASSIITGTGELFF. The chain carries TRBV19 and TRBJ2-2, with D possibly matching TRBD1 (5 bases). From germline, CDR1 is LNHDA and CDR2 SQIVND (reference sequence). CDR3 size: 14 residues. Deletions cut 2 bases from V and 4 bases from J, with 8 bases between.

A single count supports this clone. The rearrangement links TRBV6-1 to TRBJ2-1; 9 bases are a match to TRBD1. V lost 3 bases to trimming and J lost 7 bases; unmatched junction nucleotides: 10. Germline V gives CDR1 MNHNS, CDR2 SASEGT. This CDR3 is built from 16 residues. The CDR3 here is CASSDGTGWEMNEQFF. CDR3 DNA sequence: TGTGCCAGCAGTGATGGGACAGGGTGGGAGATGAATGAGCAGTTCTTC.

CDR3 protein: CATSGGQHNQPQHF. In DNA form, the CDR3 reads TGTGCCACCAGTGGAGGACAGCACAATCAGCCCCAGCATTTT. The gene calls are TRBV24-1 and TRBJ1-5; tentative D call: TRBD1 (6 bases). V was clipped by 5 bases and J by 3 bases, with 10 bases between them. The germline V gene encodes CDR1 KGHDR and CDR2 SFDVKD. CDR3 length: 14 residues.

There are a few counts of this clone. The CDR3 sequence: CASSDELAGRYEQFF. The CDR3 DNA sequence: TGTGCCAGCAGTGATGAGCTAGCGGGGCGGTATGAGCAGTTCTTC. This rearrangement joins TRBV2 to TRBJ2-1, with TRBD2 matching over 9 bases. The V segment lost 3 bases and the J segment 8 bases; nucleotides outside the gene matches: 8. CDR1 is SNHLY and CDR2 is FYNNEI in the germline V gene. CDR3 length: 15 amino acids.

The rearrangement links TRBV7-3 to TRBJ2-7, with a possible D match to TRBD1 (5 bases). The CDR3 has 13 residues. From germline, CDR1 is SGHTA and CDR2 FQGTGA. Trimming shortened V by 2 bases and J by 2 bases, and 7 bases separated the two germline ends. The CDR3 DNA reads TGTGCCAGCAGCTTAGGGGCGACCTACGAGCAGTACTTC. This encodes CASSLGATYEQYF.

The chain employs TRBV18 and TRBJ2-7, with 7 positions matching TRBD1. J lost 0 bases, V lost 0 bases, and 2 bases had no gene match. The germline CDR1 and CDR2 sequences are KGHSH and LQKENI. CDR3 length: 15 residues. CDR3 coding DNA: TGTGCCAGCTCACCACCACAGGGGAGCTCCTACGAGCAGTACTTC. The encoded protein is CASSPPQGSSYEQYF.